The 5 T cell receptor beta chains in this list originate from one sample, sequenced in a study of Ad26.COV2.S vaccination and SARS-CoV-2 variants. Sequencing used immunoSEQ multiplex PCR; TCRdb keeps in-frame clones, though not all of them. The sample lists 350,000 to 450,000 clones, just over 90% seen once, with around 4% in the top ten. The sample here was peripheral blood, taken after recovery from COVID-19. These TCRs come from a human donor who had recovered from COVID-19.

Regarding this clone: Other nucleotide sequences in the sample specify the same CDR3. The J gene is TRBJ2-2, the V gene TRBV7-9; D not resolved. CDR3 length equals 12 residues. Trimming pared 3 bases from V and 4 bases from J, leaving 3 bases between. Germline V CDR1 and CDR2: SEHNR, FQNEAQ (reference sequence). CDR3 DNA: TGTGCCAGCAGCTTCGGCACCGGGGAGCTGTTTTTT. This translates into CASSFGTGELFF.

This rearrangement joins TRBV4-1 to TRBJ2-3; 9 bases map to TRBD2. V lost 1 base to trimming and J lost 5 bases; unmatched junction nucleotides: 4. Germline V CDR1 and CDR2: MGHRA, YSYEKL. The CDR3 has 15 residues. The CDR3 is CASSQVAGAGDTQYF. The CDR3 nucleotides are TGCGCCAGCAGCCAAGTAGCGGGGGCAGGAGATACGCAGTATTTT.

This clone was counted a few times. Likely a read error: the CDR3 ends without its conserved phenylalanine or tryptophan. It is unclear where the CDR3 begins or ends on the DNA, so no DNA is shown, and the CDR3 is as TCRdb lists it. This rearrangement joins TRBV29-1 to TRBJ1-6; the tabulated D call, TRBD1, remains unverified against the DNA. From germline, CDR1 is SQVTM and CDR2 ANQGSEA. The CDR3 is 10 residues long, counting both termini. The CDR3 loop is CSVSYRQETS.

V gene TRBV5-8 combines with J gene TRBJ1-6; D gene ambiguous. Germline V CDR1 and CDR2: SGHTS, YDEGEE. The CDR3 length is 12 residues. V shed 0 bases and J shed 9 bases, with 4 bases lying between them. The DNA of the CDR3 is TGTGCCAGCAGCTTGGAGGCTTCACCCCTCCACTTT. Translating gives CASSLEASPLHF.

The chain joins TRBV6-5 to TRBJ2-7; D could derive from TRBD1 or TRBD2 (5 bases each). Trimming left V 3 bases short and J 5 bases short, with 20 bases between. CDR3 length equals 16 residues. CDR1 is MNHEY, CDR2 SVGAGI, per germline. CDR3 sequence (DNA): TGTGCCAGCAGTTATTCCCCCGGGACCTTGCGCCACGAGCAGTACTTC. This encodes CASSYSPGTLRHEQYF.